This TCR beta chain was retrieved from a study of T cells in Graves' hyperthyroidism and ophthalmopathy. The study's findings and limits: Most expanded thyroid clonotypes above 0.001 recurred in blood.

At least ten counts were recorded for this clonotype. Its antigen remains unknown. This CDR3 is 12 amino acids long. The V segment lost 4 bases and the J segment 8 bases; nucleotides outside the gene matches: 2. CDR1 and CDR2 from the germline V gene are MNHNY and SVGAGI (reference sequence). RNA transcripts gave rise to amplified TCR beta CDR3 regions. An initial round of RT-PCR targeting the TCR CDR3 relied on the HTBI primer set. TCRdb ran MiXCR on the multiplex PCR reads and lists one entry per CDR3 protein. Of approximately 100,000 distinct CDR3 sequences in the sample, roughly 40% were seen once. Hyperthyroidism had been newly diagnosed in patients aged 18 to 65, and its duration was under 2 months. Diagnosing involved the use of clinical symptoms, serum thyroxine and TRAb, thyroid ultrasound and orbital computed tomography.

The receptor was isolated from a woman aged 25 to 39 with Graves' hyperthyroidism. The rearrangement links TRBV6-6 to TRBJ1-1, with 9 bases that match TRBD1. The sequencing sample was made of peripheral blood or thyroid tissue (not recorded which). DNA for the CDR3: TGTGCCAGCAGTTTCACAGGGGGCGAAGCTTTCTTT. This translates into CASSFTGGEAFF.